The rows below give T cell receptor beta chains drawn from one sample of a study of cytomegalovirus exposure and HLA in healthy donors. Repertoires were generated with immunoSEQ multiplex PCR, while TCRdb's copy carries only in-frame clones and drops some. This table has around 190,000 clones, roughly 84% appearing once. Sample: PBMCs. These TCRs come from a girl aged 2 to 10 in good health and CMV-seropositive. The CDR3 runs from the conserved cysteine through the conserved F or W. The D gene is left open where the match is weak. Expanded clones are given a class, and other clones once, few, many or no size at all.

J gene,D gene,clone size,V gene,CDR3 protein,CDR3 DNA
TRBJ1-1,.,.,TRBV5-1,CASSPGAGRRTEAFF,TGCGCCAGCAGCCCTGGTGCGGGTAGAAGGACTGAAGCTTTCTTT
TRBJ2-3,TRBD1,.,TRBV7-2,CASSFAHRGSTDTQYF,TGTGCCAGCAGCTTCGCTCACAGGGGGAGCACAGATACGCAGTATTTT
TRBJ2-7,TRBD2,.,TRBV6-4,CASSPRLAKYEQYF,TGTGCCAGCAGCCCCAGACTAGCGAAGTACGAGCAGTACTTC
TRBJ1-2,.,.,TRBV7-9,CASSLAEINYGYTF,TGTGCCAGCAGCTTAGCCGAGATTAACTATGGCTACACCTTC
TRBJ1-1,.,few,TRBV29-1,CSGSGVSEAFF,TGCAGCGGATCAGGGGTTTCTGAAGCTTTCTTT
TRBJ1-4,.,few,TRBV10-3,CAISVQVNEKLFF,TGTGCCATCAGTGTACAGGTTAATGAAAAACTGTTTTTT
TRBJ1-5,TRBD1,.,TRBV2,CASSEGNRGGQPQHF,TGTGCCAGCAGTGAAGGGAACAGGGGGGGTCAGCCCCAGCATTTT
TRBJ2-2,TRBD2,.,TRBV28,CASSRTSEHTGELFF,TGTGCCAGCAGTCGGACTAGCGAGCACACCGGGGAGCTGTTTTTT
TRBJ1-5,TRBD1,.,TRBV30,CAWSRTGLAQPQHF,TGTGCCTGGAGTAGGACAGGGTTAGCCCAGCCCCAGCATTTT
TRBJ2-3,TRBD1,.,TRBV11-3,CATGTGYTDTQYF,TGTGCCACTGGGACAGGTTACACAGATACGCAGTATTTT
TRBJ1-6,.,.,TRBV27,CASSYMNSPLHF,TGTGCCAGCAGTTATATGAATTCACCCCTCCACTTT
TRBJ2-1,TRBD2,.,TRBV5-4,CASSSGGGGGSYNEQFF,TGTGCCAGCAGCTCGGGAGGGGGGGGCGGTTCCTACAATGAGCAGTTCTTC
TRBJ2-5,TRBD1,.,TRBV6-5,CASSRATGQETQYF,TGTGCCAGCAGCCGAGCAACGGGACAGGAGACCCAGTACTTC
TRBJ2-7,TRBD1,.,TRBV7-9,CASSVSGQGIYEQYF,TGTGCCAGCAGCGTATCGGGACAGGGGATCTACGAGCAGTACTTC
TRBJ1-6,.,.,TRBV2,CASSRTFTRGYNSPLHF,TGTGCCAGCAGCCGAACCTTCACTCGGGGGTATAATTCACCCCTCCACTTT
TRBJ1-3,.,few,TRBV6-1,CASSVIESGNTIYF,TGTGCCAGCAGTGTAATAGAATCTGGAAACACCATATATTTT
TRBJ1-5,.,.,TRBV11-2,CASSLGRDQPQHF,TGTGCCAGCAGCCTAGGGAGGGATCAGCCCCAGCATTTT
TRBJ2-3,.,.,TRBV9,CANSLRLPPDTQYF,TGTGCCAACAGCCTGAGACTCCCACCAGATACGCAGTATTTT
TRBJ2-7,.,.,TRBV5-1,CASSVEMTYEQYF,TGCGCCAGCAGCGTCGAGATGACCTACGAGCAGTACTTC
TRBJ1-2,TRBD1,.,TRBV11-1,CASSLNRGNYGYTF,TGTGCCAGCAGCTTAAACAGGGGGAACTATGGCTACACCTTC
TRBJ1-2,TRBD1,.,TRBV6-5,CASSSRGLSYGYTF,TGTGCCAGCAGTTCCAGGGGGCTCAGCTATGGCTACACCTTC
TRBJ2-6,.,.,TRBV6-5,CASSYRGSGANVLTF,TGTGCCAGCAGTTACCGGGGCTCTGGGGCCAACGTCCTGACTTTC
TRBJ2-1,.,.,TRBV7-8,CASTHVTGIYNEQFF,TGTGCCAGCACCCACGTAACGGGGATTTACAATGAGCAGTTCTTC
TRBJ2-7,.,once,TRBV6-1,CASSEDSSYEQYF,TGTGCCAGCAGTGAGGACAGCTCCTACGAGCAGTACTTC
TRBJ2-7,.,.,TRBV5-8,CASSFGAYEQYF,TGTGCCAGCAGCTTCGGGGCCTACGAGCAGTACTTC
TRBJ1-1,.,.,TRBV5-1,CASSSPSVGGMDTEAFF,TGCGCCAGCAGCTCCCCCTCTGTTGGAGGAATGGACACTGAAGCTTTCTTT
TRBJ1-2,.,.,TRBV11-2,CASSLGGANYGYTF,TGTGCCAGCAGCTTAGGGGGGGCTAACTATGGCTACACCTTC
TRBJ1-3,.,.,TRBV30,CAWTLRGFGNTIYF,TGTGCCTGGACCCTACGGGGGTTTGGAAACACCATATATTTT
TRBJ2-1,.,.,TRBV28,CASSSVADLINEQFF,TGTGCCAGCAGTTCCGTAGCGGACCTCATAAATGAGCAGTTCTTC
TRBJ1-5,.,.,TRBV2,CASSPRSNQPQHF,TGTGCCAGCAGTCCGAGGAGCAATCAGCCCCAGCATTTT
TRBJ2-7,.,few,TRBV6-1,CASARGGYEQYF,TGTGCCAGCGCAAGGGGGGGGTACGAGCAGTACTTC
TRBJ1-1,.,.,TRBV10-3,CAISPSLGNTEAFF,TGTGCCATCAGTCCGAGTCTTGGGAACACTGAAGCTTTCTTT
TRBJ1-5,.,.,TRBV30,CAWSPNGGRPQHF,TGTGCCTGGAGTCCAAACGGGGGTAGGCCCCAGCATTTT
TRBJ1-1,.,.,TRBV7-9,CASSLARVGLTNEAFF,TGTGCCAGCAGCTTAGCGCGGGTTGGACTGACGAATGAAGCTTTCTTT
TRBJ1-4,.,.,TRBV28,CASSLSGGYATNEKLFF,TGTGCCAGCAGTTTATCTGGAGGCTACGCAACTAATGAAAAACTGTTTTTT
TRBJ1-1,.,.,TRBV30,CAWASWRGMANTEAFF,TGTGCCTGGGCCTCTTGGCGGGGGATGGCCAACACTGAAGCTTTCTTT
TRBJ1-3,TRBD1,.,TRBV4-1,CASNRDSYSGNTIYF,TGCGCCAGCAACCGGGACAGTTACTCTGGAAACACCATATATTTT
TRBJ2-2,TRBD2,.,TRBV18,CASSPAGGANTGELFF,TGTGCCAGCTCACCAGCGGGGGGGGCGAACACCGGGGAGCTGTTTTTT
TRBJ2-1,TRBD2,.,TRBV7-3,CASSYGGTSGSNEQFF,TGTGCCAGCAGCTATGGCGGGACTAGCGGTTCCAATGAGCAGTTCTTC
TRBJ2-7,TRBD2,.,TRBV27,CASDDHSGSKFYEQYF,TGTGCCAGCGACGACCATAGCGGGAGCAAATTCTACGAGCAGTACTTC
TRBJ1-5,TRBD1,few,TRBV5-6,CASSKGTGEDQPQHF,TGTGCCAGCAGCAAGGGGACAGGGGAGGACCAGCCCCAGCATTTT
TRBJ2-5,.,.,TRBV7-9,CSSSLGLNRAKWETQYF,TGTTCCAGCAGCTTAGGTTTAAACAGGGCAAAATGGGAGACCCAGTACTTC
TRBJ2-2,.,.,TRBV9,CASSTGQNTGELFF,TGTGCCAGCAGCACCGGACAGAACACCGGGGAGCTGTTTTTT
TRBJ1-1,.,.,TRBV5-8,CASSLVLAGSTEAFF,TGTGCCAGCAGCTTGGTTTTAGCCGGGAGCACTGAAGCTTTCTTT
TRBJ1-4,TRBD1,.,TRBV7-2,CASSSRQGAVNEKLFF,TGTGCCAGCAGCTCAAGACAGGGAGCCGTTAATGAAAAACTGTTTTTT
TRBJ2-7,.,.,TRBV4-1,CASSHVLIGGGYEQYF,TGCGCCAGCAGCCACGTACTGATAGGGGGGGGATACGAGCAGTACTTC
TRBJ2-3,.,.,TRBV11-2,CASSLVRGSSTDTQYF,TGTGCCAGCAGCTTAGTTCGGGGATCGAGTACAGATACGCAGTATTTT
TRBJ1-1,TRBD1,.,TRBV5-1,CASSLSQWDRNTEAFF,TGCGCCAGCAGCCTAAGTCAATGGGACAGGAACACTGAAGCTTTCTTT
TRBJ2-2,.,.,TRBV7-2,CASSLGHTGELFF,TGTGCCAGCAGCTTAGGGCACACCGGGGAGCTGTTTTTT
TRBJ1-1,TRBD1,few,TRBV7-9,CASSYGQGRAGAFF,TGTGCCAGCAGCTACGGACAGGGGCGGGCCGGGGCTTTCTTT
TRBJ1-6,TRBD1,.,TRBV30,CAWSPGTAGSPLHF,TGTGCCTGGAGTCCCGGGACAGCCGGATCACCCCTCCACTTT
TRBJ1-5,TRBD1,once,TRBV5-6,CASSSGQGDWPQHF,TGTGCCAGCAGCTCCGGACAGGGTGATTGGCCCCAGCATTTT
TRBJ2-7,.,.,TRBV20-1,CSARLAYEQYF,TGCAGTGCTAGGCTAGCATACGAGCAGTACTTC